Here is one T cell receptor beta chain with its context. The assay was immunoSEQ multiplex PCR, and TCRdb's table has in-frame clones only and misses some. The sample includes just over 50,000 clones, about 90% of them seen just once. Unmatched junction bases numbered 11, after V lost 5 bases and J lost 4 bases. Germline V CDR1 and CDR2: SQVTM, ANQGSEA. CDR3 size: 15 residues. The sample comes from a study of T cell changes during pregnancy in multiple sclerosis. The chain couples TRBV29-1 to TRBJ2-3; 8 positions match TRBD2. This TCR was recovered from a female donor with multiple sclerosis, enrolled in a pregnancy study. The sequences come from CD4+ T cells from peripheral blood mononuclear cells, collected after pregnancy. The CDR3: CSVPRGAGEADTQYF. CDR3 nucleotide sequence: TGCAGCGTTCCTAGGGGAGCGGGAGAGGCAGATACGCAGTATTTT.